The sequence of this T cell receptor beta chain was determined in a study of T cells in Graves' hyperthyroidism and ophthalmopathy. As for this clonotype: One end of the junction does not line up with germline, which may come from a read error.

This CDR3 is built from 16 residues. Germline V gene sequence: CDR1 LNHDA, CDR2 SQIVND (reference sequence). RNA transcripts provided the source from which TCR beta CDR3 regions were amplified. When the TCR CDR3 underwent first-round RT-PCR, the HTBI primer set was used. MiXCR, run by TCRdb on the multiplex PCR reads, gives a single entry per CDR3 protein. The table includes some 600,000 distinct CDR3 sequences, approximately 13% detected once. This receptor was taken from a woman aged 25-40 years with Graves' hyperthyroidism that later progressed to Graves' ophthalmopathy. The V call is TRBV19, the J call TRBJ2-6; D not certain. Sequenced: blood. The CDR3: CTSSIDAFSGANVLTF. For the CDR3, the DNA is TGTACCAGTAGTATAGACGCTTTCTCTGGGGCCAACGTCCTGACTTTC.